This T cell receptor beta chain was profiled in a study of T cell repertoires in cytomegalovirus infection. Overall study: As its CMV epitopes, the study selected recently identified HLA-C-restricted and well-studied HLA-B-restricted targets. Both CMV infection and a matching HLA type were indicated by public TCR beta signatures. The study, taken as a whole, reports: In two of eight donors, the top clonotype was HLA-C-restricted CMV-specific.

On this clonotype itself: Its specificity is unknown. This may arise from a read error, as a much more abundant clone is one base away.

TCRdb passed the reads through MiXCR, listing each CDR3 protein once. The table includes tens of thousands of distinct CDR3 sequences, nearly 20% detected once. This CDR3 contains 13 residues. This sequence originates from a human donor in good health (CMV status not recorded). Some clones in this sample may be carry-over from other donors' samples. This chain joins TRBV12-3 or TRBV12-4 and TRBJ1-1, with D tentatively TRBD1 (5 bases). This specimen was CD8+ T cells from cultured PBMCs, taken from culture after CMV antigen stimulation. For the CDR3, the DNA is TGTGTCAGCCGCCACGGCGGGGGCACTGAAGCTTTCTTT. Amino acid sequence: CVSRHGGGTEAFF.